This T cell receptor beta chain was found in a study of T cells after yellow fever vaccination. They built TCR cDNA with 5'RACE template switching, a step that put in a universal primer site and UMIs. TCRdb analysed the 5' RACE reads with MiXCR anew, one entry per CDR3 protein. The sample has just over 250,000 distinct CDR3 sequences, about 5.2% seen once; the top ten hold approximately 3.5%. This clonotype showed up many times. The input for sequencing was CD4+ T cells sorted from PBMCs, taken on the day of the yellow fever booster vaccination. This TCR came from a man between 18 and 35 years old who received the YFV17D yellow fever vaccine.

In DNA form, the CDR3 reads TGTGCCAGCAGTTCCGGGACAGCGTCTGGAAACACCATATATTTT. Translated, it gives CASSSGTASGNTIYF. The chain uses TRBV6-2 or TRBV6-3 and TRBJ1-3; 7 nucleotides agree with TRBD1. The CDR3 runs to 15 residues. With 4 bases clipped from V and 1 base from J, the junction kept 4 bases outside the gene matches. CDR1 is MNHEY and CDR2 is SVGEGT in the germline V gene.